The T cell receptor beta chain under discussion was sequenced for a study of identical twins. The CDR3 runs 15 residues. V was clipped by 5 bases and J by 4 bases; unmatched bases: 9. Germline CDR1 is DFQATT and CDR2 is SNEGSKA (reference sequence). TCRdb reprocessed the 5' RACE reads with MiXCR, giving one entry per CDR3 protein. The sample gives 400,000 to 500,000 distinct CDR3 sequences, over 11% of which show up once; about 0.94% is in the top ten. The same specimen was also included in a second study, on yellow fever vaccine responses in identical twins.

The TCR was taken from a woman between 18 and 29 years old in good health. Sequencing was done on a sample of CD4+ T cells sorted from blood. The chain carries TRBV20-1 and TRBJ2-7; 12 nucleotides line up with TRBD2. In DNA form, the CDR3 reads TGCAGTGCTCGGACCCTAGCGGGAGGGCCATACGAGCAGTACTTC. Encoded protein: CSARTLAGGPYEQYF.